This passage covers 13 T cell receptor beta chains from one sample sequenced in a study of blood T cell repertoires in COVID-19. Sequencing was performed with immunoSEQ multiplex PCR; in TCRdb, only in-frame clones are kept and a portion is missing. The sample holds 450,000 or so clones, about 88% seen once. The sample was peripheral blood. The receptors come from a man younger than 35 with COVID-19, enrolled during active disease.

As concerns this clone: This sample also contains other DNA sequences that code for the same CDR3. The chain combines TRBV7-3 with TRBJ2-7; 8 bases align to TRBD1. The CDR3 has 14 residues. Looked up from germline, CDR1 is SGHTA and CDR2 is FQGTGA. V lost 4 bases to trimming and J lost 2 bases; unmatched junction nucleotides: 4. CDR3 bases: TGTGCCAGCAGCTCCGGACAGGGTGCCTACGAGCAGTACTTC. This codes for CASSSGQGAYEQYF.

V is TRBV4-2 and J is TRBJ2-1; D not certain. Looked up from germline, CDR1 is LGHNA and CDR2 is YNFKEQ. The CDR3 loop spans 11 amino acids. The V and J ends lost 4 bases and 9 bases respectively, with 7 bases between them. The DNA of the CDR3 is TGTGCCAGCAGCCTAACAAGTGAGCAGTTCTTC. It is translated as CASSLTSEQFF.

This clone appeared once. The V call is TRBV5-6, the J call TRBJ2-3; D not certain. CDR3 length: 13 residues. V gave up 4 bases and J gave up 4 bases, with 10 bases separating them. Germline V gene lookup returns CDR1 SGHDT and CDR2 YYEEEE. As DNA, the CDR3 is TGTGCCAGCAGCGCTGGAGTCGCAGATACGCAGTATTTT. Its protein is CASSAGVADTQYF. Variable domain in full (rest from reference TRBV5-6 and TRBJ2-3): DAGVTQSPTHLIKTRGQQVTLRCSPKSGHDTVSWYQQALGQGPQFIFQYYEEEERQRGNFPDRFSGHQFPNYSSELNVNALLLGDSALYLCASSAGVADTQYFGPGTRLTVL.

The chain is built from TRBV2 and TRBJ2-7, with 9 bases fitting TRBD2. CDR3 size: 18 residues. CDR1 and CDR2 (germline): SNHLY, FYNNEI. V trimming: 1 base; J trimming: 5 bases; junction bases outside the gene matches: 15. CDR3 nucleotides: TGTGCCAGCAGTGAAGATAATTCGACTAGCGGAAGGTGGGACGAGCAGTACTTC. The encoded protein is CASSEDNSTSGRWDEQYF.

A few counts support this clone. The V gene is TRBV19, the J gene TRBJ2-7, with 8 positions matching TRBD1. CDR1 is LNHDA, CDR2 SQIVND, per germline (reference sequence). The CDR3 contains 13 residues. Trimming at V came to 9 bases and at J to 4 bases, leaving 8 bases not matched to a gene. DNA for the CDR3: TGTGCCAGCTCCGGGACAGGAGCTTACGAGCAGTACTTC. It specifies CASSGTGAYEQYF.

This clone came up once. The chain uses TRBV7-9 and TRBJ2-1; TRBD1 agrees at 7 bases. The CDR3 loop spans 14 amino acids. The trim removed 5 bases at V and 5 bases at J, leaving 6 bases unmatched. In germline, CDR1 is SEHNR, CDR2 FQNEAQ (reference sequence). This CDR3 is CASSRQGRNNEQFF. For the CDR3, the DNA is TGTGCCAGCAGCCGACAGGGTCGCAACAATGAGCAGTTCTTC.

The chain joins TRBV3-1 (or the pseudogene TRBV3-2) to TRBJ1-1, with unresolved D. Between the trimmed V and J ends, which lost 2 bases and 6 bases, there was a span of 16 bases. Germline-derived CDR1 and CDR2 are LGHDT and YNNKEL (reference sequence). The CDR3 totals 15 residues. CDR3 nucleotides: TGTGCCAGCAGCCAACGCACCCGGGGAGGCGCTGAAGCTTTCTTT. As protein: CASSQRTRGGAEAFF.

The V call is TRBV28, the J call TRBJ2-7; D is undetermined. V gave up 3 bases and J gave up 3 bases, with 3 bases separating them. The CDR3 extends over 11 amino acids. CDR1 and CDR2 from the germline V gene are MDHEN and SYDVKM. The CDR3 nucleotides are TGTGCCAGCAGTTTCCACTACGAGCAGTACTTC. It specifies CASSFHYEQYF.

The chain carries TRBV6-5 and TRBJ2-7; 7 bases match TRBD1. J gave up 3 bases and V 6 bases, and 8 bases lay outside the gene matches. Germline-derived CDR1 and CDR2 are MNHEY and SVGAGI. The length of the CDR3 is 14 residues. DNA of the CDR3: TGTGCCAGCAGCCTCCGACAGGGAAACTACGAGCAGTACTTC. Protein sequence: CASSLRQGNYEQYF.

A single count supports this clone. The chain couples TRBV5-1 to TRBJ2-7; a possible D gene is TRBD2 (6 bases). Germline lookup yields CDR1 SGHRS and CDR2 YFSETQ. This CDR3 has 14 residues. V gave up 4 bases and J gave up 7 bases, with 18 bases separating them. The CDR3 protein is CASSAGPTVLEQYF. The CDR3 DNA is TGCGCCAGCAGCGCGGGACCCACAGTGTTGGAGCAGTACTTC. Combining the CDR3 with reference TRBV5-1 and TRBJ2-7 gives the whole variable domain KAGVTQTPRYLIKTRGQQVTLSCSPISGHRSVSWYQQTPGQGLQFLFEYFSETQRNKGNFPGRFSGRQFSNSRSEMNVSTLELGDSALYLCASSAGPTVLEQYFGPGTRLTVT.

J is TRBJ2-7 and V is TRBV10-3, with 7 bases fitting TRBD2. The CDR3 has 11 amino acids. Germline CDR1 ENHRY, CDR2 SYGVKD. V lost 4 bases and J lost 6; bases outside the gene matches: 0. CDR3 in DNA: TGTGCCATCAGTGGCGGGAGCGAGCAGTACTTC. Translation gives CAISGGSEQYF.

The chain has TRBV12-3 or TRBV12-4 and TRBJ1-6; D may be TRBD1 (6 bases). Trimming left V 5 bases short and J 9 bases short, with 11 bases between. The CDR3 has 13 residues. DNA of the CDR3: TGTGCCAGCAGTCGCGGGGGCGCTTCACCCCTCCACTTT. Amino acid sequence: CASSRGGASPLHF.

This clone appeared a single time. The CDR3 nucleotides are TGTGCCAGCAGCTTAGGGACAGGCGTCTCACCCCTCCACTTT. Protein: CASSLGTGVSPLHF. The J gene is TRBJ1-6, the V gene TRBV7-9; 7 bases match TRBD1. CDR3 length: 14 residues. Germline-derived CDR1 and CDR2 are SEHNR and FQNEAQ (reference sequence). J was trimmed by 10 bases and V by 1 base; bases with no gene match: 4.